The clone carrying this T cell receptor beta chain was seen a single time. V dropped 3 bases and J dropped 6 bases, with 21 bases sitting between them. The CDR3 contains 16 residues. Germline V CDR1 and CDR2: SGDLS, YYNGEE. The authors ran a second PCR of 7 to 11 cycles using a sample-barcoded 5' primer and a J-beta primer mix. Each cDNA molecule was tagged by a template-switch adaptor with 12 random nucleotides. TCRdb passed the 5' RACE reads through MiXCR, listing each CDR3 protein once. The sample includes around 580,000 distinct CDR3 sequences, more than 45% of them seen just once. This sample is part of a study of blood T cells in healthy people across ages.

The gene calls are TRBV9 and TRBJ1-1; D is undetermined. The sequencing sample was made of blood. The sequence derives from a man older than 75 in good health. For the CDR3, the DNA is TGTGCCAGCAGCGGAGGGAGCGGATTCGGTATCGCTGAAGCTTTCTTT. This translates into CASSGGSGFGIAEAFF.